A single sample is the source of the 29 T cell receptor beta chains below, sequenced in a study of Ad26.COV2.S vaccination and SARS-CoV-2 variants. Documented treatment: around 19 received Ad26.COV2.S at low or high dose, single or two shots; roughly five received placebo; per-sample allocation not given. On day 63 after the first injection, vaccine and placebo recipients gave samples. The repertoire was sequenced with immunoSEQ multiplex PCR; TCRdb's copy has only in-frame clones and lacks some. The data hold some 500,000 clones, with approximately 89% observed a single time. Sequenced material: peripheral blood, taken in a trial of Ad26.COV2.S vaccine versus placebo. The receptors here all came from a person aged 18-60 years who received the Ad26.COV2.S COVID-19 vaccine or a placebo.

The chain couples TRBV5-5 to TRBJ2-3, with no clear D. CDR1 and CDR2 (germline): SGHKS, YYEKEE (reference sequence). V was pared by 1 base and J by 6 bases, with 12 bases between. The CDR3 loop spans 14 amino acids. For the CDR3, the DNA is TGTGCCAGCAGCTTGCGCAGAGGTTCGGATACGCAGTATTTT. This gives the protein CASSLRRGSDTQYF.

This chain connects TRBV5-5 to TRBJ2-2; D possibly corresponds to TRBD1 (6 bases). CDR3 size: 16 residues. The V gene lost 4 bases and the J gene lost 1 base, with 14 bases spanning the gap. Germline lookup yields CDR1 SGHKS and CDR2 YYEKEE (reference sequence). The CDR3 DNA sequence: TGTGCCAGCAGCAAGTGGATAGGGGGGAACACCGGGGAGCTGTTTTTT. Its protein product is CASSKWIGGNTGELFF.

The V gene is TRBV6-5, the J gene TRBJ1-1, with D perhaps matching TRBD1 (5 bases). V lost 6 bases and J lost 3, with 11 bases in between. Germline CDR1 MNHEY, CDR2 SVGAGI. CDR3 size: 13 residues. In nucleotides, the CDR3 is TGTGCCAGCAGGGCCCACAGGTACACTGAAGCTTTCTTT. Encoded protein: CASRAHRYTEAFF.

The CDR3 loop is CASSSDTYEQYF. The CDR3 DNA is TGTGCCAGCAGTTCGGACACCTACGAGCAGTACTTC. V and J are TRBV7-9 and TRBJ2-7; D may be TRBD1 (5 bases). Germline lookup yields CDR1 SEHNR and CDR2 FQNEAQ (reference sequence). The CDR3 spans 12 residues. V lost 6 bases and J 2 bases, leaving 8 bases between the germline ends.

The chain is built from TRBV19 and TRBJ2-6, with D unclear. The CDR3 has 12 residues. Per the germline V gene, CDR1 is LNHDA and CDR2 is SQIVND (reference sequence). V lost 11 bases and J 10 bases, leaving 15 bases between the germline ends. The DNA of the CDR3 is TGTGCCGCCGGACCGGATTGGAACGTCCTGACTTTC. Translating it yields CAAGPDWNVLTF.

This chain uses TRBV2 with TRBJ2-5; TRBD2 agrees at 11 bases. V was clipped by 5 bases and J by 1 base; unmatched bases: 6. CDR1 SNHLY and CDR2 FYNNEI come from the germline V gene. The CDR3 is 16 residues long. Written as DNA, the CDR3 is TGTGCCAGCAGTCCGCTTAGCGGGGGGGTCCAAGAGACCCAGTACTTC. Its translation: CASSPLSGGVQETQYF.

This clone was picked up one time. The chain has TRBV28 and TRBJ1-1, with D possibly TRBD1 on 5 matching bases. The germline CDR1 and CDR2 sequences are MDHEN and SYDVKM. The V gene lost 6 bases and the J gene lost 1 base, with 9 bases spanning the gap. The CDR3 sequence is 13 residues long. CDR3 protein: CASRGRENTEAFF. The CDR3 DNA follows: TGTGCCAGCAGGGGACGGGAGAACACTGAAGCTTTCTTT.

CDR3 sequence (DNA): TGTGCCAGCAGCTTGGGGATGAAAGCTTTCTTT. It codes for CASSLGMKAFF. The genes are TRBV7-9 and TRBJ1-1, with D uncertain. From germline, CDR1 is SEHNR and CDR2 FQNEAQ (reference sequence). The CDR3 covers 11 residues. The ends were cut back, 3 bases at V and 9 bases at J, with 8 bases in the middle.

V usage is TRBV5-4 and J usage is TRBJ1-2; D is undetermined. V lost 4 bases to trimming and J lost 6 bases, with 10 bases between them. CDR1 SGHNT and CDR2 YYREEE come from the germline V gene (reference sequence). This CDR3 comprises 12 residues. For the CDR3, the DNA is TGTGCCAGCAGCCCCGGACTGGATGGCTACACCTTC. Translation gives CASSPGLDGYTF.

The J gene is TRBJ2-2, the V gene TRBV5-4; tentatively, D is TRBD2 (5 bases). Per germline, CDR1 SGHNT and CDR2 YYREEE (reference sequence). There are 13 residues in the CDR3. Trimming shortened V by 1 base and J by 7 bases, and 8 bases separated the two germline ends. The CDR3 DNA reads TGTGCCAGCAGCTTGAAGGAGGTCGGGGAGCTGTTTTTT. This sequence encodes CASSLKEVGELFF.

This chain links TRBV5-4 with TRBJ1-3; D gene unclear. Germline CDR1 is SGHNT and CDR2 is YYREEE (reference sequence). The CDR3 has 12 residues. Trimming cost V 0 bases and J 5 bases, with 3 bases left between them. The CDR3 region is CASSLDRNTIYF. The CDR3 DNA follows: TGTGCCAGCAGCTTGGATAGAAACACCATATATTTT.

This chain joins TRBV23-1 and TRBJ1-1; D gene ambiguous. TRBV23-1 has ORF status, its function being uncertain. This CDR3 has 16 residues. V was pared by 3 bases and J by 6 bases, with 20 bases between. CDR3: CASSHSLAERSAEAFF. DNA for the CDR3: TGCGCCAGCAGTCATTCTCTGGCCGAAAGGTCCGCTGAAGCTTTCTTT.

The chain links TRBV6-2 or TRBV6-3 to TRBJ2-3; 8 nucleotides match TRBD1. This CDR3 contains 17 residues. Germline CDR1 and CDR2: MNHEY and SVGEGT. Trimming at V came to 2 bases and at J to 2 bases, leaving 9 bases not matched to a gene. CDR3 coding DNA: TGTGCCAGCAGTTACCGGGTCGGACAGGGAGACACAGATACGCAGTATTTT. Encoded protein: CASSYRVGQGDTDTQYF.

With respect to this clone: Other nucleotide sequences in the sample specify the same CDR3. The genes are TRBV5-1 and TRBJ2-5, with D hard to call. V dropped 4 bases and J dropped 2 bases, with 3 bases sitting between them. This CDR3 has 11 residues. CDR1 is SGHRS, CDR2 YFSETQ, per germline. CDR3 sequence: CASSQQETQYF. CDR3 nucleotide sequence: TGCGCCAGCAGCCAACAAGAGACCCAGTACTTC.

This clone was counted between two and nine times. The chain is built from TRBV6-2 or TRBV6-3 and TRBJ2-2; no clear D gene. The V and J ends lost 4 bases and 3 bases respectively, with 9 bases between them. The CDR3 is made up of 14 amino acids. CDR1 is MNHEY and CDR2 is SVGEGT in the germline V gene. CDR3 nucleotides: TGTGCCAGCAGTTCTCTACAGCACACCGGGGAGCTGTTTTTT. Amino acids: CASSSLQHTGELFF.

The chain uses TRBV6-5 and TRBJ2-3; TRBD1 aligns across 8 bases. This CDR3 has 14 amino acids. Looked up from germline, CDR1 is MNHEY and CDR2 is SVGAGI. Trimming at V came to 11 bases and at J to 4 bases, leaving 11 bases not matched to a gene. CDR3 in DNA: TGTGCCTCCCAGGGGGCTGGGGGGCCAGATACGCAGTATTTT. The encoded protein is CASQGAGGPDTQYF.

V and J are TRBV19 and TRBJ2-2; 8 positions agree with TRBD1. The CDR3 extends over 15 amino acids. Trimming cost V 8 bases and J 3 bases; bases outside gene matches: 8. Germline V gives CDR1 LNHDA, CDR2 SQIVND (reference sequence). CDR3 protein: CASPGSGQDTGELFF. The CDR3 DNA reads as TGTGCCAGTCCAGGATCGGGACAGGACACCGGGGAGCTGTTTTTT. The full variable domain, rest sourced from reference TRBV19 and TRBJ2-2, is DGGITQSPKYLFRKEGQNVTLSCEQNLNHDAMYWYRQDPGQGLRLIYYSQIVNDFQKGDIAEGYSVSREKKESFPLTVTSAQKNPTAFYLCASPGSGQDTGELFFGEGSRLTVL.

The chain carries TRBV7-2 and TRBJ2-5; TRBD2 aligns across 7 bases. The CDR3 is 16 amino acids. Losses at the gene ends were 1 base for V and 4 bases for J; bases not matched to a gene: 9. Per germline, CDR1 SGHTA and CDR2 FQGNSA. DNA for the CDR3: TGTGCCAGCAGCTTAGGGATGGCGGGGGATGCAGAGACCCAGTACTTC. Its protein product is CASSLGMAGDAETQYF.

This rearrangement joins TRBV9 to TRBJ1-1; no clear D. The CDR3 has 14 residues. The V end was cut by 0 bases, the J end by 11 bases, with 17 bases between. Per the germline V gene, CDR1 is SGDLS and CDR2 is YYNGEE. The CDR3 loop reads CASSVEAQSGYAFF. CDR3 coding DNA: TGTGCCAGCAGCGTAGAGGCCCAGTCGGGGTATGCTTTCTTT.

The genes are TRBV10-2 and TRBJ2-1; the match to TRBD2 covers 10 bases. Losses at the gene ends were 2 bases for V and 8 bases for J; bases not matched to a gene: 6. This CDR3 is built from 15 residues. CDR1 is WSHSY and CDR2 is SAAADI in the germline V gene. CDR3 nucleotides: TGCGCCAGCAGTGAGAGTCTAGCGGGGGTGGATGAGCAGTTCTTC. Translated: CASSESLAGVDEQFF.

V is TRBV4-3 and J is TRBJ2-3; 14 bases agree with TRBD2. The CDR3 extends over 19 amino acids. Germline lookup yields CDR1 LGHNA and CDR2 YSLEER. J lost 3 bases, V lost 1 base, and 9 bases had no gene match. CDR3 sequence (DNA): TGCGCCAGCAGCCAAGGGTGGACTAGCGGGGGGCCGGGGACAGATACGCAGTATTTT. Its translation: CASSQGWTSGGPGTDTQYF.

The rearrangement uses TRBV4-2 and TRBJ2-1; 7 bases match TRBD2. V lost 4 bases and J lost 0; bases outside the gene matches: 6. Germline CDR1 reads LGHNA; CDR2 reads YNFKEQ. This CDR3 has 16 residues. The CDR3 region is CASSRSGASSYNEQFF. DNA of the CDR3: TGTGCCAGCAGCCGGAGCGGGGCAAGCTCCTACAATGAGCAGTTCTTC.

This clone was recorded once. CDR3 nucleotide sequence: TGTGCCAGCAGATTAGACAGGGCGAACATTCAGTACTTC. This codes for CASRLDRANIQYF. The chain uses TRBV2 and TRBJ2-4; 7 bases are shared with TRBD1. Looked up from germline, CDR1 is SNHLY and CDR2 is FYNNEI. V gave up 6 bases and J gave up 7 bases; unmatched junction bases: 6. The CDR3 consists of 13 residues.

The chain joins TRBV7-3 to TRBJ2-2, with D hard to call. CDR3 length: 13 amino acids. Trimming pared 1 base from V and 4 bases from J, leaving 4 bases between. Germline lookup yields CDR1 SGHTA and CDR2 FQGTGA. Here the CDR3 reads CASSLITTGELFF. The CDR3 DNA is TGTGCCAGCAGCTTAATTACCACCGGGGAGCTGTTTTTT. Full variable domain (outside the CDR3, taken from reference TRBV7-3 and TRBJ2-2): GAGVSQTPSNKVTEKGKYVELRCDPISGHTALYWYRQSLGQGPEFLIYFQGTGAADDSGLPNDRFFAVRPEGSVSTLKIQRTERGDSAVYLCASSLITTGELFFGEGSRLTVL.

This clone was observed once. CDR3 sequence: CASSHYPGTDYEQYF. The CDR3 region has the DNA TGTGCCAGCAGCCACTACCCCGGGACAGACTACGAGCAGTACTTC. The chain uses TRBV5-8 and TRBJ2-7, with 7 bases identical to TRBD1. This CDR3 is 15 amino acids long. J gave up 3 bases and V 4 bases, and 10 bases lay outside the gene matches. The germline V gene encodes CDR1 SGHTS and CDR2 YDEGEE.

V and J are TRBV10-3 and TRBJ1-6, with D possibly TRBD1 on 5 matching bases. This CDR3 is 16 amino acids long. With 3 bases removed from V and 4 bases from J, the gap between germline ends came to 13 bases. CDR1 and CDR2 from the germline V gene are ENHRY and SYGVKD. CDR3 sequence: CAISESGTEYNSPLHF. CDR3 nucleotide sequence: TGTGCCATCAGTGAAAGTGGGACCGAATATAATTCACCCCTCCACTTT.

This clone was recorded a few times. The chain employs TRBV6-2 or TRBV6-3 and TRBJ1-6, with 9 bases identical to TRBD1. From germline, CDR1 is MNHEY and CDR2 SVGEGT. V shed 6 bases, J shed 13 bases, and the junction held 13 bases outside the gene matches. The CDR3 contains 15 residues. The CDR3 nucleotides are TGTGCCAGCAGCCTTGGACAGGGGCATTCGTTGCCCCTCCACTTT. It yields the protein CASSLGQGHSLPLHF.

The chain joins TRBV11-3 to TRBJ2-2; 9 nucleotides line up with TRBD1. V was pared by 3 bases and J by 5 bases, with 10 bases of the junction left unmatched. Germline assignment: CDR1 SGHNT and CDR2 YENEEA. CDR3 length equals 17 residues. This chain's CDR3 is CASSFGGHRGRTGELFF. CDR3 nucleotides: TGTGCCAGCAGCTTTGGGGGGCACAGGGGGCGAACCGGGGAGCTGTTTTTT. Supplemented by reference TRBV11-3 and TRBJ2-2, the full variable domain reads EAGVVQSPRYKIIEKKQPVAFWCNPISGHNTLYWYLQNLGQGPELLIRYENEEAVDDSQLPKDRFSAERLKGVDSTLKIQPAELGDSAVYLCASSFGGHRGRTGELFFGEGSRLTVL.

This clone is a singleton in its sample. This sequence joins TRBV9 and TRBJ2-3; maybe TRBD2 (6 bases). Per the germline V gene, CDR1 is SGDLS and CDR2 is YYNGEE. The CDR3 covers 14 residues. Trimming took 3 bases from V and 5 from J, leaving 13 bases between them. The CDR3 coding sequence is TGTGCCAGCAGCGATGGGTGGGAGGAAGATACGCAGTATTTT. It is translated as CASSDGWEEDTQYF.